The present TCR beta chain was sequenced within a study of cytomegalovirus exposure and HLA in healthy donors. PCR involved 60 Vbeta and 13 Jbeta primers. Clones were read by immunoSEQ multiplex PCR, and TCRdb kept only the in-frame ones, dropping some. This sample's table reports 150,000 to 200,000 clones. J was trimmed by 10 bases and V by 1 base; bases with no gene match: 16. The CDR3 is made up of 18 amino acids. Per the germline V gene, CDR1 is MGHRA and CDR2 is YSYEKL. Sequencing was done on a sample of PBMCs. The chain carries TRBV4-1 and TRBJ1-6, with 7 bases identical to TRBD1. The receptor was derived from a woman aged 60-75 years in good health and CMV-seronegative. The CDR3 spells CASSQGFQGQRGVSPLHF. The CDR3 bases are TGCGCCAGCAGCCAAGGTTTCCAGGGACAGCGAGGTGTATCACCCCTCCACTTT.